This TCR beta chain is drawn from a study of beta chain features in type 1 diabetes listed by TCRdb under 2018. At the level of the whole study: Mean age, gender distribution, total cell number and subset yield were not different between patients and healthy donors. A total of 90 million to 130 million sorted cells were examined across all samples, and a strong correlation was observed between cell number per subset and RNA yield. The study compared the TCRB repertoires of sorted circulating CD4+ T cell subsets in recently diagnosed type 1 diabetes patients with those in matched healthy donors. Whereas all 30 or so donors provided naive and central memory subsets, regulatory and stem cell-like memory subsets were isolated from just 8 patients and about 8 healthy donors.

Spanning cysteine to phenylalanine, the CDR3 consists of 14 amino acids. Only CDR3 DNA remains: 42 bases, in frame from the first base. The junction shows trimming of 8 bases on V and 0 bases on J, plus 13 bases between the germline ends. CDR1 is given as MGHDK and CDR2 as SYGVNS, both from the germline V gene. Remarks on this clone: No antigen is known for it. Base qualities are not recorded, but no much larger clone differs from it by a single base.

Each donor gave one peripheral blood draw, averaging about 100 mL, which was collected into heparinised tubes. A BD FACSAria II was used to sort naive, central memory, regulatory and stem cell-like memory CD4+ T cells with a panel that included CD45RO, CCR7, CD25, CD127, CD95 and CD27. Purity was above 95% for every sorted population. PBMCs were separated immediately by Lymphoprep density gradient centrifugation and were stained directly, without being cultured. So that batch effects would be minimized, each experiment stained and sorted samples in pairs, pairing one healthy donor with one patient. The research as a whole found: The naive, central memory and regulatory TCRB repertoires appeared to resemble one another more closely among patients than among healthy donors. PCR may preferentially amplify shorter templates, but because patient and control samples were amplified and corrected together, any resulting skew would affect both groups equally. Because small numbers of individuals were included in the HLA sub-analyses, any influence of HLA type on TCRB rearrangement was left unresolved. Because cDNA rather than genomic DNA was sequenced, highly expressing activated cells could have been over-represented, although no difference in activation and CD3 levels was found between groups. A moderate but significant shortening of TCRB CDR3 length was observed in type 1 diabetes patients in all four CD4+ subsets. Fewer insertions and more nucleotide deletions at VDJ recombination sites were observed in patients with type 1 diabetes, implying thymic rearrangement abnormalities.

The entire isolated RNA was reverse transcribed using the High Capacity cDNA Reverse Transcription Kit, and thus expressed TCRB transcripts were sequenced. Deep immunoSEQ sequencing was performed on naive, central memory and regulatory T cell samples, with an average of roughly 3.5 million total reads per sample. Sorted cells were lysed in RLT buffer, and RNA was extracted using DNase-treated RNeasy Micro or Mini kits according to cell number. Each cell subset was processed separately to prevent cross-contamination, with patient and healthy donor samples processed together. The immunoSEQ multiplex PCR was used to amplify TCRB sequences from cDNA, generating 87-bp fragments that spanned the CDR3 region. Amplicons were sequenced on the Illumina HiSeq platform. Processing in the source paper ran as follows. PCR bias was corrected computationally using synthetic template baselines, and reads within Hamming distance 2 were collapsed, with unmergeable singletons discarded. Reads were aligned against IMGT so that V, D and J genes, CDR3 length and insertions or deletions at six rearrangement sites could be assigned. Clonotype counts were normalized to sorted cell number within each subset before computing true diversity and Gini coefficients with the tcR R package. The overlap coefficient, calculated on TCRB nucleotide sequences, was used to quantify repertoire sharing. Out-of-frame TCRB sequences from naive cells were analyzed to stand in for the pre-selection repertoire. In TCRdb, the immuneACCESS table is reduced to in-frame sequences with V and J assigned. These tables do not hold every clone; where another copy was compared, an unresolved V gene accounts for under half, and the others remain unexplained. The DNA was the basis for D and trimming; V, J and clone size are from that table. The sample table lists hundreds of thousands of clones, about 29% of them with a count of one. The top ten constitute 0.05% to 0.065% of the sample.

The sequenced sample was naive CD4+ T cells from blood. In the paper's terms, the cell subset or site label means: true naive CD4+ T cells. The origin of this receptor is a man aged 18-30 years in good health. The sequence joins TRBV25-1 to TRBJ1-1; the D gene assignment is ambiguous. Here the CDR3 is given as CASGAGGMNTEAFF. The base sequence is TGTGCCAGCGGCGCAGGTGGCATGAACACTGAAGCTTTCTTT.